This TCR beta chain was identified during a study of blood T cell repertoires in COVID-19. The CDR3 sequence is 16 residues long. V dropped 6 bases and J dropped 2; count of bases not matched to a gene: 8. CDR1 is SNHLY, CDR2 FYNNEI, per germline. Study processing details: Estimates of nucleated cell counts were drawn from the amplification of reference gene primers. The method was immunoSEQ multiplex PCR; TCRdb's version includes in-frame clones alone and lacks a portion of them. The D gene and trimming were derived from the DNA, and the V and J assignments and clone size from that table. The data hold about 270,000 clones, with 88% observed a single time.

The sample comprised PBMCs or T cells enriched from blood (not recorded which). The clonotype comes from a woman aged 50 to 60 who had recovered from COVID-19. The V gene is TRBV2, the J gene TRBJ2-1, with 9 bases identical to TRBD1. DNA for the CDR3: TGTGCCAGCAGCTCGAAAAGACAGGGGGCCTACAATGAGCAGTTCTTC. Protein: CASSSKRQGAYNEQFF. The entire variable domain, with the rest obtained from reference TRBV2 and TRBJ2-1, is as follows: EPEVTQTPSHQVTQMGQEVILRCVPISNHLYFYWYRQILGQKVEFLVSFYNNEISEKSEIFDDQFSVERPDGSNFTLKIRSTKLEDSAMYFCASSSKRQGAYNEQFFGPGTRLTVL.